This T cell receptor beta chain originates from a study of cytomegalovirus exposure and HLA in healthy donors. Nominally healthy donors provided the samples, though records likely missed some immune exposures. The J segment lost 3 bases and the V segment lost 3 bases, leaving 7 bases of the junction unmatched. Per germline, CDR1 MNHNS and CDR2 SASEGT. This CDR3 region has 15 residues. The PCR was carried out with 60 Vbeta primers and 13 Jbeta primers. Profiling relied on immunoSEQ multiplex PCR, and the TCRdb table lists in-frame clones only, not all of them. The sample lists 55,000 to 85,000 clones, roughly 88% occurring once.

J is TRBJ2-7 and V is TRBV6-1, with 8 positions matching TRBD1. Input material: PBMCs. The receptor's source is a woman aged 25-40 years in good health and CMV-seronegative. The CDR3 DNA sequence: TGTGCCAGCAGTGACGCCCAGGGGGCAAACTACGAGCAGTACTTC. Amino acids: CASSDAQGANYEQYF.